A single TCR beta chain is shown here with its context. Its specificity is not known. CDR1 LNHDA and CDR2 SQIVND come from the germline V gene (reference sequence). Trimming left V 9 bases short and J 1 base short, with 16 bases between. The CDR3 sequence is 14 residues long. Time point denoted: patch test 1, 2 weeks after DPC sensitization. Treatment defined: therapeutic diphenylcyclopropenone sensitization with weekly scalp DPC. TCRdb processed the RACE reads anew with MiXCR; each CDR3 protein has one entry. The sample consists of around 110,000 distinct CDR3 sequences, 12% of them appearing once. This entry comes from a study of human T cells and chemical hapten exposure. About the study: DPC at 0.01% went onto the upper back in patch tests, read at 6 days. Small differences in pooled library volume mainly drove the variation in TCR yields per sample. Overall study findings and caveats: PT1 expanded TCR counts and patch test score correlated positively.

The chain uses TRBV19 and TRBJ2-7; perhaps TRBD2 as D (5 bases). The sample here was whole blood, taken in connection with sensitization to the hapten diphenylcyclopropenone (DPC). The sequence was collected from a woman between 50 and 59 years old with alopecia areata. Some clones in this sample may be carry-over from other donors' samples. The CDR3 DNA sequence: TGTGCCAGCCGAGGGCGAGCGGAATCCTACGAGCAGTACTTC. Translation gives CASRGRAESYEQYF.